A selection of T cell receptor beta chains follows, all from one sample in a study of T cell responses to AZD1222 COVID-19 vaccine. Clones were sequenced by immunoSEQ multiplex PCR, and TCRdb holds only the in-frame ones, with some missing. The data contain 55,000 to 90,000 clones, 65% to 85% of them singletons. Sequenced material: peripheral blood, taken on day 0 of AZD1222 vaccination. These receptors all stem from an adult in good health. The CDR3 runs from the conserved cysteine through the conserved F or W. A D gene is named only where the DNA matches it firmly. Expanded clones are given a class, and other clones once, few, many or no size at all.

j_call,d_call,cdr3_length,clone_size,v_call,cdr3_nt,cdr3_aa
TRBJ1-1,-,11,-,TRBV18,TGTGCCAGCTCGCTCGATACTGAAGCTTTCTTT,CASSLDTEAFF
TRBJ2-6,TRBD1,17,-,TRBV4-1,TGCGCCAGCAGCCCCGGACAGGGGGCGCTTGGGGCCAACGTCCTGACTTTC,CASSPGQGALGANVLTF
TRBJ1-1,-,13,-,TRBV5-1,TGCGCCAGCAGCACGGACGGGAACACTGAAGCTTTCTTT,CASSTDGNTEAFF
TRBJ1-1,-,14,-,TRBV24-1,TGTGCCACCAGCGGTTTTTGGCTGAACACTGAAGCTTTCTTT,CATSGFWLNTEAFF
TRBJ1-3,TRBD1,14,-,TRBV6-5,TGTGCCAGCAGTTACGACAGGGAGAGAAACACCATATATTTT,CASSYDRERNTIYF
TRBJ2-6,-,14,-,TRBV5-1,TGCGCCAGCAGCCCAGGACAAGAGGCCAACGTCCTGACTTTC,CASSPGQEANVLTF
TRBJ1-1,TRBD1,14,-,TRBV7-9,TGTGCCAGCAGCTTCCAGGGGGCGAACACTGAAGCTTTCTTT,CASSFQGANTEAFF
TRBJ1-3,TRBD1,15,-,TRBV6-5,TGTGCCAGCAGCCGGACAGGGAAGCCTGGAAACACCATATATTTT,CASSRTGKPGNTIYF
TRBJ1-3,TRBD1,15,-,TRBV5-1,TGCGCCAGCAGCCGGACAGGGGAAAGAGGAAACACCATATATTTT,CASSRTGERGNTIYF
TRBJ2-7,TRBD1,15,-,TRBV5-1,TGCGCCAGCAGCACCGGGACAGCGGACCTCTACGAGCAGTACTTC,CASSTGTADLYEQYF
TRBJ1-2,-,14,-,TRBV6-6,TGTGCCAGCAGTTACCCTGCGGGGGAGAGCGGCTACACCTTC,CASSYPAGESGYTF
TRBJ1-2,-,15,-,TRBV6-5,TGTGCCAGCAGTTACTCGACGTTAGCTGGATATGGCTACACCTTC,CASSYSTLAGYGYTF
TRBJ1-5,-,17,-,TRBV30,TGTGCCTGGAGTGTACCCCCACGGACAGCAGTGAATCAGCCCCAGCATTTT,CAWSVPPRTAVNQPQHF
TRBJ2-7,TRBD2,15,-,TRBV7-2,TGTGCCAGCAGCTTCCCTCGAGCGGGGGACCTGGAGCAGTACTTC,CASSFPRAGDLEQYF
TRBJ2-2,-,11,few,TRBV30,TGTGCCTGGAAATTAGCCGGGGAGCTGTTTTTT,CAWKLAGELFF
TRBJ1-3,-,15,-,TRBV5-4,TGTGCCAGCAGCTTGGGACGGAGTTCTGGAAACACCATATATTTT,CASSLGRSSGNTIYF
TRBJ1-5,TRBD1,15,-,TRBV5-6,TGTGCCAGCAGCTTGGCAGGGACAGGGAATCAGCCCCAGCATTTT,CASSLAGTGNQPQHF
TRBJ2-6,-,20,-,TRBV9,TGTGCCAGCAGCGTGTCTACCCCGGGGTTCTATTACACTGGGGCCAACGTCCTGACTTTC,CASSVSTPGFYYTGANVLTF
TRBJ1-1,-,14,-,TRBV11-2,TGTGCCAGCAGCTTACAGAGGGGGAACACTGAAGCTTTCTTT,CASSLQRGNTEAFF
TRBJ2-7,-,15,-,TRBV6-5,TGTGCCAGCAGTTACGGGGGGGGGCCTCCCTACGAGCAGTACTTC,CASSYGGGPPYEQYF
TRBJ1-1,TRBD1,14,-,TRBV18,TGTGCCAGCTCTCCGGGACAGGGGGCGACAGAAGCTTTCTTT,CASSPGQGATEAFF
TRBJ1-1,TRBD1,16,-,TRBV6-1,TGTGCCAGCAGTGAATCATCAGGGGGCGGTCGTGATAAAGCTTTCTTT,CASSESSGGGRDKAFF
TRBJ1-1,TRBD1,19,-,TRBV5-4,TGTGCCAGCCCTAGGGACAGGGACTTGGTGCGGGCCGACAACACTGAAGCTTTCTTT,CASPRDRDLVRADNTEAFF
TRBJ1-2,TRBD1,15,-,TRBV7-3,TGTGCCAGCAGCCCCGGGACAGGGGCAGCGTATGGCTACACCTTC,CASSPGTGAAYGYTF
TRBJ1-2,TRBD1,15,-,TRBV27,TGTGCCAGCAGTCCCCAAACAGGGGGGATTGATGGCTACACCTTC,CASSPQTGGIDGYTF
TRBJ2-2,-,16,-,TRBV5-1,TGCGCCAGCCAGCCACTCGGACGGACGAACACCGGGGAGCTGTTTTTT,CASQPLGRTNTGELFF
TRBJ1-1,TRBD1,14,-,TRBV6-5,TGTGCCAGCAGTTACGGGACAGCCGGCACTGAAGCTTTCTTT,CASSYGTAGTEAFF
TRBJ1-1,TRBD1,16,-,TRBV6-5,TGTGCCAGCAGTTACTCGGAGGGGGCCATGAACACTGAAGCTTTCTTT,CASSYSEGAMNTEAFF